These 15 T cell receptor beta chains originate from one sample sequenced in a study of T cell changes during pregnancy in multiple sclerosis. Profiling relied on immunoSEQ multiplex PCR, and the TCRdb table lists in-frame clones only, not all of them. This table has 40,000 to 60,000 clones, 85% to 95% appearing once. The source material was CD4+ T cells from peripheral blood mononuclear cells, sampled in the third trimester of pregnancy. Receptors were obtained from a female donor with multiple sclerosis, enrolled in a pregnancy study.

CDR3 in amino acids: CASSWDRDNQPQHF. The CDR3 DNA reads as TGTGCCAGCAGCTGGGACAGGGACAATCAGCCCCAGCATTTT. The chain couples TRBV7-2 to TRBJ1-5; 9 positions agree with TRBD1. The V gene end was trimmed by 4 bases and the J gene end by 3 bases; junction bases not matched to a gene: 1. CDR3 size: 14 residues. Germline V gene data show CDR1 as SGHTA and CDR2 as FQGNSA.

The V and J genes are TRBV6-6 and TRBJ1-2, with a possible D match to TRBD1 (6 bases). Germline assignment: CDR1 MNHNY and CDR2 SVGAGI (reference sequence). The germline V and J ends were trimmed by 8 bases and 0 bases, with 16 bases remaining between them. The CDR3 runs to 15 residues. The CDR3 DNA sequence: TGTGCCAGCCGAGAGACAGGACCTTCTAACTATGGCTACACCTTC. Translating gives CASRETGPSNYGYTF.

The CDR3 region has the DNA TGTGCCAGCAGTTTGCGCAGGGGCACTGAAGCTTTCTTT. Translation gives CASSLRRGTEAFF. The chain links TRBV7-9 to TRBJ1-1; possible D gene TRBD1, 6 bases. The CDR3 loop spans 13 amino acids. CDR1 and CDR2 (germline): SEHNR, FQNEAQ (reference sequence). Trimming cost V 6 bases and J 4 bases, with 12 bases left between them.

CDR3 loop: CASAPQTGSHEQYF. The CDR3 bases are TGTGCCAGCGCCCCACAGACAGGGAGCCACGAGCAGTACTTC. This chain joins TRBV7-9 and TRBJ2-7; the match to TRBD1 covers 7 bases. Unmatched junction bases numbered 12, after V lost 8 bases and J lost 5 bases. CDR3 size: 14 residues. Germline V gene data show CDR1 as SEHNR and CDR2 as FQNEAQ (reference sequence).

A single count supports this clone. The chain joins TRBV27 to TRBJ1-6; 11 nucleotides match TRBD1. J was trimmed by 9 bases and V by 2 bases; bases with no gene match: 3. Germline V CDR1 and CDR2: MNHEY, SMNVEV (reference sequence). The CDR3 is made up of 15 amino acids. The chain's CDR3 is CASSLDGTGGSPLHF. CDR3 DNA: TGTGCCAGCAGTTTAGACGGGACAGGGGGTTCACCCCTCCACTTT.

The V and J genes are TRBV11-1 and TRBJ2-1; 16 bases agree with TRBD2. The length of the CDR3 is 19 residues. After removal of 4 bases from V and 6 bases from J, the junction contained 12 bases not matched to a gene. Looked up from germline, CDR1 is SGHAT and CDR2 is FQDESV (reference sequence). CDR3 sequence reads: CASSSFPGTSGGAPNEQFF. CDR3 DNA sequence: TGTGCCAGCAGCTCCTTTCCCGGGACTAGCGGGGGGGCCCCCAATGAGCAGTTCTTC.

This clone was recorded once. The V and J genes are TRBV11-2 and TRBJ2-5, with a tentative D call TRBD2 (5 bases). The CDR3 is 16 residues long. The V and J ends lost 0 bases and 2 bases respectively, with 13 bases between them. Germline CDR1 SGHAT, CDR2 FQNNGV. CDR3: CASSLDAVTGQETQYF. DNA of the CDR3: TGTGCCAGCAGCTTAGATGCAGTCACGGGGCAAGAGACCCAGTACTTC.

The V and J genes are TRBV4-3 and TRBJ2-5, with D hard to call. Germline loops: CDR1 LGHNA, CDR2 YSLEER. This CDR3 comprises 13 residues. V was shortened by 1 base and J by 1 base, with 4 bases between the two germline ends. The CDR3 DNA follows: TGCGCCAGCAGCCAAGGGCTCCAAGAGACCCAGTACTTC. It encodes CASSQGLQETQYF.

The CDR3 DNA sequence: TGTGCCAGCAATAACAGGGGCGTAGGGGAAAAACTGTTTTTT. Translating it yields CASNNRGVGEKLFF. V is TRBV9 and J is TRBJ1-4; 7 nucleotides agree with TRBD1. After removal of 6 bases from V and 8 bases from J, the junction contained 10 bases not matched to a gene. The CDR3 is made up of 14 amino acids. Germline V gene data show CDR1 as SGDLS and CDR2 as YYNGEE.

A word on this clone: Other DNA sequences in the same sample also yield this CDR3. J is TRBJ2-2 and V is TRBV7-3; 8 bases map to TRBD2. The CDR3 is made up of 16 amino acids. Trimming removed 1 base from V and 2 bases from J; junction bases left unmatched: 3. CDR1 SGHTA and CDR2 FQGTGA come from the germline V gene. CDR3 residues: CASSLNSGGNTGELFF. The CDR3 nucleotides are TGTGCCAGCAGCTTAAACAGCGGGGGTAACACCGGGGAGCTGTTTTTT.

This chain links TRBV7-9 with TRBJ2-7; 7 nucleotides agree with TRBD1. With 5 bases clipped from V and 7 bases from J, the junction kept 17 bases outside the gene matches. CDR3 length equals 16 residues. Germline CDR1 SEHNR, CDR2 FQNEAQ (reference sequence). The CDR3 nucleotides read TGTGCCAGCAGCCTTGAAGGGAGAACAGGGGCGGGTGAGCAGTACTTC. Protein sequence: CASSLEGRTGAGEQYF.

This chain connects TRBV7-2 to TRBJ2-5, with 16 bases that match TRBD2. CDR1 and CDR2 (germline): SGHTA, FQGNSA. The CDR3 is 17 amino acids. The V and J ends lost 5 bases and 5 bases, in that order; junction bases with no gene match: 8. CDR3 sequence (DNA): TGTGCCAGCAGCGAAGGGACTAGCGGGGGGGCTAGGGAGACCCAGTACTTC. It encodes CASSEGTSGGARETQYF.

V and J are TRBV7-6 and TRBJ1-5; maybe TRBD1 (6 bases). Germline values: CDR1 SGHVS, CDR2 FNYEAQ. V was clipped by 5 bases and J by 1 base, with 18 bases between them. There are 17 residues in the CDR3. The CDR3 reads CASSPLQGHGSNQPQHF. CDR3 in DNA: TGTGCCAGCAGCCCCTTACAGGGCCACGGAAGCAATCAGCCCCAGCATTTT.

This clone was found a few times. V gene TRBV4-2 combines with J gene TRBJ2-3; 9 positions agree with TRBD2. J lost 6 bases, V lost 2 bases, and 9 bases had no gene match. Germline lookup yields CDR1 LGHNA and CDR2 YNFKEQ. This CDR3 contains 16 residues. CDR3 amino acids: CASSQTQTSGADTQYF. CDR3 DNA: TGTGCCAGCAGCCAAACACAGACTAGCGGTGCGGATACGCAGTATTTT.

V and J are TRBV19 and TRBJ1-6, with D possibly being TRBD1 (6 bases). V dropped 6 bases and J dropped 7 bases, with 13 bases sitting between them. This CDR3 contains 14 residues. CDR1 is LNHDA, CDR2 SQIVND, per germline (reference sequence). CDR3 protein: CASRAGTSNSPLHF. In nucleotides, the CDR3 is TGTGCCAGTAGGGCCGGGACAAGCAATTCACCCCTCCACTTT. Variable domain in full (rest from reference TRBV19 and TRBJ1-6): DGGITQSPKYLFRKEGQNVTLSCEQNLNHDAMYWYRQDPGQGLRLIYYSQIVNDFQKGDIAEGYSVSREKKESFPLTVTSAQKNPTAFYLCASRAGTSNSPLHFGNGTRLTVT.